The 19 T cell receptor beta chains below all came from one sample that was sequenced in a study of T cells in Graves' hyperthyroidism and ophthalmopathy. It was RNA transcripts that yielded the amplified TCR beta CDR3 regions. HTBI primers were used for first-round RT-PCR of the TCR CDR3. TCRdb independently ran MiXCR on the multiplex PCR reads; one entry per CDR3 protein. This table holds about 770,000 distinct CDR3 sequences, 18% found once. Material: blood. Receptors originate from a woman in her forties or fifties with Graves' hyperthyroidism that later progressed to Graves' ophthalmopathy.

This clonotype was counted ten times or more. The rearrangement joins TRBV20-1 to TRBJ2-5; the D is unclear. Germline-derived CDR1 and CDR2 are DFQATT and SNEGSKA (reference sequence). The V and J ends lost 5 bases and 2 bases respectively, with 9 bases between them. This CDR3 is built from 12 residues. This chain's CDR3 is CSAGLGQETQYF. Written as DNA, the CDR3 is TGCAGTGCTGGTTTGGGGCAAGAGACCCAGTACTTC.

In this sample, this clonotype turned up many times. The rearrangement links TRBV12-3 or TRBV12-4 to TRBJ1-1; D is unresolved. Trimming cost V 6 bases and J 2 bases, with 10 bases left between them. The CDR3 spans 13 residues. CDR3 in amino acids: CASSPGINTEAFF. The CDR3 nucleotides read TGTGCCAGCAGCCCCGGAATAAACACTGAAGCTTTCTTT.

This clonotype was observed a few times. V and J are TRBV15 and TRBJ2-5; D gene ambiguous. The length of the CDR3 is 13 residues. Per germline, CDR1 LNHNV and CDR2 YYDKDF (reference sequence). Between the trimmed V and J ends, which lost 2 bases and 4 bases, there was a span of 8 bases. In nucleotides, the CDR3 is TGTGCCACCAGCAGAAGTCGGGTAGAGACCCAGTACTTC. This gives the protein CATSRSRVETQYF.

The chain employs TRBV27 and TRBJ1-2, with D possibly TRBD1 on 6 matching bases. The germline V gene encodes CDR1 MNHEY and CDR2 SMNVEV (reference sequence). V dropped 3 bases and J dropped 1 base, with 15 bases sitting between them. This CDR3 is built from 16 residues. The CDR3 sequence is CASSFRQRGDNYGYTF. In DNA, the CDR3 is TGTGCCAGCAGTTTTCGGCAGAGGGGGGATAACTATGGCTACACCTTC.

The V and J genes are TRBV5-8 and TRBJ2-3; 7 bases map to TRBD1. The V gene end was trimmed by 2 bases and the J gene end by 3 bases; junction bases not matched to a gene: 12. Per the germline V gene, CDR1 is SGHTS and CDR2 is YDEGEE. This CDR3 region has 17 residues. The CDR3: CASSLQWDSQGTDTQYF. Written as DNA, the CDR3 is TGTGCCAGCAGCTTACAATGGGACAGCCAGGGGACAGATACGCAGTATTTT.

The chain employs TRBV7-2 and TRBJ2-5, with D possibly being TRBD1 (6 bases). V was cut by 4 bases and J by 1 base, with 10 bases left in between. The CDR3 has 14 amino acids. Looked up from germline, CDR1 is SGHTA and CDR2 is FQGNSA. The CDR3 sequence is CASSSQGLQETQYF. In nucleotides, the CDR3 is TGTGCCAGCAGCTCCCAGGGGCTCCAAGAGACCCAGTACTTC.

The sample holds a few counts of this clonotype. The CDR3 spells CASSLGRVESNQPQHF. DNA of the CDR3: TGTGCCAGCAGTTTAGGCAGGGTAGAAAGCAATCAGCCCCAGCATTTT. V gene TRBV12-3 or TRBV12-4 combines with J gene TRBJ1-5; D is perhaps TRBD1 (5 bases). The CDR3 spans 16 residues. V dropped 1 base and J dropped 1 base, with 11 bases sitting between them.

In its sample, this clonotype was seen a few times. The chain has TRBV19 and TRBJ1-5; no clear D gene. V was shortened by 3 bases and J by 3 bases, with 6 bases between the two germline ends. Germline CDR1 LNHDA, CDR2 SQIVND (reference sequence). This CDR3 region has 13 residues. CDR3 sequence reads: CASSIDNNQPQHF. The CDR3 DNA sequence: TGTGCCAGTAGTATTGACAACAATCAGCCCCAGCATTTT.

This chain joins TRBV6-1 and TRBJ1-5; D not certain. The CDR3 runs to 15 residues. V was trimmed by 9 bases and J by 0 bases, leaving 15 bases between them. The germline V gene encodes CDR1 MNHNS and CDR2 SASEGT. The CDR3 reads CASTAEDYSNQPQHF. The DNA for the CDR3 is TGTGCCAGTACGGCTGAAGATTATAGCAATCAGCCCCAGCATTTT.

In this sample, this clonotype turned up once. This may be a read error, as it is one base from a much larger clone. In this CDR3 the conserved last residue, phenylalanine or tryptophan, is missing, so a read error is likely. CDR3 region: CASSPWGAGELFV. DNA for the CDR3: TGTGCCAGCAGCCCCTGGGGGGCCGGGGAGCTGTTTGTT. The chain combines TRBV12-3 or TRBV12-4 with TRBJ2-2, with D perhaps TRBD2 (6 bases). The V end lost 6 bases, the J end lost 6 bases, and 11 bases lay between the germline ends. This CDR3 has 13 amino acids.

This clonotype was recorded a few times. The J gene is TRBJ1-2, the V gene TRBV6-5, with D unresolved. The germline gives CDR1 MNHEY, CDR2 SVGAGI. This CDR3 comprises 12 residues. Between the trimmed V and J ends, which lost 5 bases and 2 bases, there was a span of 6 bases. CDR3 sequence (DNA): TGTGCCAGCAGTAACTTCAACTATGGCTACACCTTC. Its protein product is CASSNFNYGYTF.

The V call is TRBV10-3, the J call TRBJ1-2; 8 nucleotides line up with TRBD1. Germline CDR1 and CDR2: ENHRY and SYGVKD. Trimming cost V 4 bases and J 0 bases; bases outside gene matches: 4. The CDR3 runs 15 residues. The CDR3 DNA sequence: TGTGCCATCAGTGGGTTGACAGGGGCTAACTATGGCTACACCTTC. It translates to CAISGLTGANYGYTF.

This clonotype was seen more than once but under ten times. The chain carries TRBV6-1 and TRBJ1-4; 9 bases match TRBD1. The V gene end was trimmed by 5 bases and the J gene end by 2 bases; junction bases not matched to a gene: 9. CDR1 and CDR2 from the germline V gene are MNHNS and SASEGT. This CDR3 has 17 residues. The CDR3 DNA reads as TGTGCCAGCAGTACCTCCGGGACAGGGCTGACTAATGAAAAACTGTTTTTT. Its protein is CASSTSGTGLTNEKLFF.

This clonotype was seen a few times. The V gene is TRBV24-1, the J gene TRBJ2-3, with D perhaps TRBD2 (6 bases). This CDR3 comprises 18 residues. The germline V and J ends were trimmed by 7 bases and 0 bases, with 22 bases remaining between them. CDR1 and CDR2 from the germline V gene are KGHDR and SFDVKD. In DNA form, the CDR3 reads TGTGCCACCAGGGGTGGGGGGTTTGGAGGCTCTAGCACAGATACGCAGTATTTT. Translating it yields CATRGGGFGGSSTDTQYF.

This clonotype came up many times. V and J are TRBV2 and TRBJ1-1, with 10 nucleotides matching TRBD1. The CDR3 sequence is 16 residues long. CDR1 and CDR2 (germline): SNHLY, FYNNEI. The junction had 8 bases not matched to a gene; V was cut back by 6 bases and J by 1 base. The CDR3 DNA reads as TGTGCCAGCAGCGATAACCGGGACAGGGGGAACACTGAAGCTTTCTTT. Its translation is CASSDNRDRGNTEAFF.

This clonotype was recorded at least ten times. The genes are TRBV12-3 or TRBV12-4 and TRBJ2-7, with 7 bases aligning to TRBD1. V dropped 5 bases and J dropped 0; count of bases not matched to a gene: 7. This CDR3 contains 15 residues. The CDR3 here is CASSRQGLYSYEQYF. The CDR3 DNA reads TGTGCCAGCAGTCGACAGGGTCTTTACTCCTACGAGCAGTACTTC.

The chain recombines TRBV24-1 with TRBJ2-7, with D possibly matching TRBD1 (6 bases). V dropped 5 bases and J dropped 1 base, with 11 bases sitting between them. In germline, CDR1 is KGHDR, CDR2 SFDVKD. The CDR3 runs to 14 residues. CDR3: CATSGGQGSYEQYF. As DNA, the CDR3 is TGTGCCACCAGTGGGGGGCAGGGATCCTACGAGCAGTACTTC.

The chain couples TRBV15 to TRBJ2-5; 10 nucleotides match TRBD2. There are 16 residues in the CDR3. Per germline, CDR1 LNHNV and CDR2 YYDKDF (reference sequence). Trimming at V came to 2 bases and at J to 8 bases, leaving 11 bases not matched to a gene. The CDR3 loop reads CATSRRTSGAADTQYF. The CDR3 DNA reads as TGTGCCACCAGCAGAAGAACTAGCGGGGCCGCCGATACCCAGTACTTC.

This clonotype showed up just a few times. This rearrangement joins TRBV3-1 to TRBJ1-3; D call uncertain. V was trimmed by 0 bases and J by 0 bases, leaving 6 bases between them. This CDR3 contains 15 residues. In germline, CDR1 is LGHDT, CDR2 YNNKEL (reference sequence). The CDR3 here is CASSQDMNSGNTIYF. The CDR3 DNA follows: TGTGCCAGCAGCCAAGATATGAACTCTGGAAACACCATATATTTT.